Presented here are 9 T cell receptor beta chains from one specimen sequenced in a study of molecular identifiers for immune sequencing clone quantification. TCRdb called the PCR reads again in MiXCR, with one record for every CDR3 protein. Among 8,500 to 11,000 distinct CDR3 sequences, 15% to 20% were seen once, and the ten largest hold around 1.7%. The sequenced material came from naive CD8+ T cells from blood, with Jurkat cell RNA spiked in. Documented subset: FACS-sorted CD8+CD4-CCR7+CD45RA+ naive T cells. These receptors were taken from a human donor in good health. Some libraries in this study had Jurkat cell RNA spiked in.

About this clonotype: A much larger clone differs by one base, so this may be a read error. The CDR3 sequence: CAGTWTGVYEQYF. The CDR3 coding sequence is TGTGCCGGCACTTGGACAGGGGTCTACGAGCAGTACTTC. The V gene is TRBV6-1, the J gene TRBJ2-7; 9 nucleotides match TRBD1. The CDR3 loop spans 13 amino acids. Germline V lookup: CDR1 MNHNS, CDR2 SASEGT. Losses at the gene ends were 11 bases for V and 3 bases for J; bases not matched to a gene: 8.

By share of the sample, this clonotype is medium-sized. The rearrangement joins TRBV7-9 to TRBJ2-5; no reliable D call. From germline, CDR1 is SEHNR and CDR2 FQNEAQ (reference sequence). Trimming stripped 5 bases from V and 6 bases from J, with 7 bases between. The CDR3 is 11 amino acids. For the CDR3, the DNA is TGTGCCAGCAGCCCCGACCAGACCCAGTACTTC. Its protein product is CASSPDQTQYF.

In this sample, this clonotype is medium-sized (0.01 to 0.1%). An end of the junction differs from the germline gene, which may be a read error. The genes are TRBV30 and TRBJ1-2; D might be TRBD1 (5 bases). Germline CDR1 GTSNPN, CDR2 SVGIG (reference sequence). The CDR3 totals 11 residues. The CDR3 reads CGREDIYGYTF. The CDR3 region has the DNA TGCGGCAGGGAAGATATCTATGGCTACACCTTC.

Within the sample, this clonotype is medium-sized (0.01 to 0.1%). The rearrangement joins TRBV5-1 to TRBJ2-7; D may correspond to TRBD1 or TRBD2 (5 bases each). Trimming shortened V by 1 base and J by 2 bases, and 10 bases separated the two germline ends. Germline values: CDR1 SGHRS, CDR2 YFSETQ. The CDR3 extends over 14 amino acids. The CDR3 DNA follows: TGCGCCAGCAGCTTGTGGGACGCCACCTACGAGCAGTACTTC. This gives the protein CASSLWDATYEQYF.

The rearrangement links TRBV10-1 to TRBJ2-6; D might be TRBD1 or TRBD2, each matching 5 bases. Deletions cut 5 bases from V and 1 base from J, with 12 bases between. The CDR3 spans 16 residues. CDR1 and CDR2 from the germline V gene are WNHNN and SYGVQD (reference sequence). The CDR3 loop reads CASSPGTFSGANVLTF. In nucleotides, the CDR3 is TGCGCCAGCAGTCCCGGGACGTTTTCTGGGGCCAACGTCCTGACTTTC.

This clonotype was detected many times. The chain is built from TRBV4-1 and TRBJ2-1; 11 bases are a match to TRBD1. V trimming: 4 bases; J trimming: 15 bases; junction bases outside the gene matches: 8. This CDR3 is 13 amino acids long. Germline lookup yields CDR1 MGHRA and CDR2 YSYEKL. In DNA form, the CDR3 reads TGCGCCAGCAGCCTGGGACAGGGGGACCCGGGGTTCTTC. Translated: CASSLGQGDPGFF.

This clonotype qualifies as medium-sized. The V call is TRBV5-1, the J call TRBJ2-7; D is tentatively TRBD1 or TRBD2 (6 bases each). This CDR3 has 15 residues. Trimming took off 0 bases at V and 7 bases at J, with 17 bases between the two ends. Per germline, CDR1 SGHRS and CDR2 YFSETQ. This CDR3 reads CASSLAGGFLEEQYF. As DNA, the CDR3 is TGCGCCAGCAGCTTGGCCGGGGGCTTCCTAGAGGAGCAGTACTTC.

The CDR3: CASSERATSGYNEQFF. As DNA, the CDR3 is TGTGCCAGCAGTGAAAGAGCGACTAGCGGCTACAATGAGCAGTTCTTC. The chain carries TRBV2 and TRBJ2-1, with TRBD2 identical over 9 bases. The CDR3 contains 16 residues. J gave up 3 bases and V 2 bases, and 5 bases lay outside the gene matches. The germline gives CDR1 SNHLY, CDR2 FYNNEI.

As regards this clonotype: A read error may be the cause here, since a much bigger clone is one base away. Given the absence of the conserved phenylalanine or tryptophan at the CDR3 end, a read error is likely. The chain combines TRBV2 with TRBJ2-5; D is perhaps TRBD1 (5 bases). The V gene's germline CDR1 is SNHLY and CDR2 FYNNEI. Trimming took off 7 bases at V and 1 base at J, with 16 bases between the two ends. The CDR3 has 15 residues. The CDR3 region is CASNTPTAAQETQYI. Written as DNA, the CDR3 is TGTGCCAGCAATACCCCGACAGCTGCCCAAGAGACCCAGTACATC.